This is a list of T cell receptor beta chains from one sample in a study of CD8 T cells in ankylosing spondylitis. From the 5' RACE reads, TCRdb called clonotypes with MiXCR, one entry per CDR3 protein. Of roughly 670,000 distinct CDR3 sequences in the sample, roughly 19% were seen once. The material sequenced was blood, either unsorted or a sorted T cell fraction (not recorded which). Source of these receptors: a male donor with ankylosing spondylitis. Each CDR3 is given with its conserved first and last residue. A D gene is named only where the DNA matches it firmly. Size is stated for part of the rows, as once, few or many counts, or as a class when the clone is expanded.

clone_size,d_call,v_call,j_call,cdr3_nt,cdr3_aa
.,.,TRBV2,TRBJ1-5,TGTGCCAGCAGTGATCGACAGTACAATCAGCCCCAGCATTTT,CASSDRQYNQPQHF
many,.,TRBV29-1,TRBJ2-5,TGCAGCGTCCTTAGGGACCCCCTACGGGAGACCCAGTACTTC,CSVLRDPLRETQYF
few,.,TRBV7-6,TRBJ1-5,TGTGCCAGCAGTCAGGCGGCGGGACTGGTTGTGCCCCAGCATTTT,CASSQAAGLVVPQHF
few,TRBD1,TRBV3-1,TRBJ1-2,TGTGCCAGCAGCCGGACAGGGGGCGGCTACACCTTC,CASSRTGGGYTF
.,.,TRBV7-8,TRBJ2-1,TGTGCCAGCACGCAGGGGTCCTCATACAATGAGCAGTTCTTC,CASTQGSSYNEQFF
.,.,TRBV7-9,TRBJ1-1,TGTGCCAGCAGCCTAACGAACAGGGCGCCTGAAGCTTTCTTT,CASSLTNRAPEAFF
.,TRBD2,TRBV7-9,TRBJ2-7,TGTGCCAGCAGCTTGCGGGGGGGGGAAGGGGAGCAGTACTTC,CASSLRGGEGEQYF
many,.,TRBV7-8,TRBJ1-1,TGTGCCAGCAGCTTTTCCGGGTCCCTAGAAGCTTTCTTT,CASSFSGSLEAFF
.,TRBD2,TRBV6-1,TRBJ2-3,TGTGCCAGCAGCCGAAGACTAGCGGGAGGGGCAGCAGATACGCAGTATTTT,CASSRRLAGGAADTQYF
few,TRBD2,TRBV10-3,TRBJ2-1,TGTGCCATCAGTGAGCCTGGACTAGCGGGAAACGGGGAGCAGTTCTTC,CAISEPGLAGNGEQFF
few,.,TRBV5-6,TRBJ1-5,TGTGCCAGCAGCTTGGGGGCATCCGGTCAGCCCCAGCATTTT,CASSLGASGQPQHF
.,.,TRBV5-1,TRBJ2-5,TGCGCCAGCGAAGAGGGTGGGAACCACCCCCCAGAGACCCAGTACTTC,CASEEGGNHPPETQYF
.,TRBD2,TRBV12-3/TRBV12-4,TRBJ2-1,TGTACCAGCAGTCCCAGGACTAGCGGGAAATCCAGGAACAATGAGCAGTTCTTC,CTSSPRTSGKSRNNEQFF
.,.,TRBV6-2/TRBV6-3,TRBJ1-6,TGTGCCAGCAGTTACGGAAACTATAATTCACCCCTCCACTTT,CASSYGNYNSPLHF
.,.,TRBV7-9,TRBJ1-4,TGTGCCAGCAGCCGATCCCTTGGGGGAGAAAAACTGTTTTTT,CASSRSLGGEKLFF
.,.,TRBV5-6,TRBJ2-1,TGTGCCAGCAGCTTGGCCGTCGTCTCCCAGGATGGCTTCTTC,CASSLAVVSQDGFF
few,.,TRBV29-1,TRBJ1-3,TGCAGCGTTGAGAGGGTGTCTCTTGGAAACACCATATATTTT,CSVERVSLGNTIYF
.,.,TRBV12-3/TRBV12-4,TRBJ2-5,TGTGCCAGCAAACCAGACCCGGGTATACCCCAAGAGACCCAGTACTTC,CASKPDPGIPQETQYF
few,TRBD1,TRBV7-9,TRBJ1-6,TGTGCCAGCAGCCAAGGACAGGGGGGTTATAATTCACCCCTCCACTTT,CASSQGQGGYNSPLHF
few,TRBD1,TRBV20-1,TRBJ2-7,TGCAGTGCTAGAGATGACAGGGGGTCGGAGGAGCAGTACTTC,CSARDDRGSEEQYF
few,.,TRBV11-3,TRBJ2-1,TGTGCCAGCAGCTTAAGGACAGACTACAATGAGCAGTTCTTC,CASSLRTDYNEQFF
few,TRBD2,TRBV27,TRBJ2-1,TGTGCCAGCAGCCCTTTGACTAGCGGGAGAAATGAGCAGTTCTTC,CASSPLTSGRNEQFF
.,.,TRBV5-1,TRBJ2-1,TGCGCCAGCAGCTTGGCGAGGGTACACAATGAGCAGTTCTTC,CASSLARVHNEQFF
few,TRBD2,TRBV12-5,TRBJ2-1,TGTGCTAGTGGTTTGGCGGGGGGGCTCTACAATGAGCAGTTCTTC,CASGLAGGLYNEQFF
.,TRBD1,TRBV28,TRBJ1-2,TGTGCCAGCAGTTTTGAGGACAGGGCGAACTATGGCTACACCTTC,CASSFEDRANYGYTF
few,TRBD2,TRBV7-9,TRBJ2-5,TGTGCCAGCAGCTTAGCCCCGGGAGGGGAGACCCAGTACTTC,CASSLAPGGETQYF